Sequencing of this TCR beta chain was carried out in a study of CXCR3-negative and CXCR3-positive naive CD8 T cells. Libraries of TRB cDNA were made by 5' RACE and carried UMIs. Each CDR3 protein gets one entry in TCRdb, which reprocessed the 5' RACE reads and gives no DNA. Recorded for this sample: 100,000 to 150,000 distinct CDR3 sequences. Per the germline V gene, CDR1 is MNHEY and CDR2 is SVGEGT. The CDR3 is made up of 15 amino acids. Each CD8+ T cell subset was sorted in triplicate, hundreds of thousands of cells each. This receptor was taken from a human donor in good health. Some clones in this sample may be carry-over from other donors' samples. The sample taken for sequencing was naive CXCR3- CD8+ T cells from blood. The subset here: CD45RO-CCR7+CD27+CD95- naive CD8+ T cells lacking CXCR3 (TNR3-). This chain links TRBV6-2 or TRBV6-3 with TRBJ2-2; TCRdb selects TRBD1, and the lack of DNA leaves this call unchecked. CDR3 protein: CASSLGQANTGELLF.